These 11 T cell receptor beta chains share one sample of origin, sequenced in a study of quantifying T cell responses using KT2 cells. Study-wide context: Reverse transcription used primers in the TCR alpha and beta constant regions.

A single-stranded UMI oligo with SP2 sequence was ligated to cDNA 3' ends. The first PCR ran approximately 4 cycles with an equimolar RC1.1 and RC1.2 beta primer mix. Each CDR3 protein is one row after TCRdb ran MiXCR on the UMI-ligation and nested PCR reads. The sample yields approximately 57,000 distinct CDR3 sequences, 10% to 15% seen once. Sequenced: PBMCs spiked with cells of the T cell clone KT2. The source is a human donor.

At least ten counts were recorded for this clonotype. The V and J genes are TRBV5-1 and TRBJ1-1, with a weak D call TRBD1 (5 bases). This CDR3 contains 16 residues. From germline, CDR1 is SGHRS and CDR2 YFSETQ. Trimming shortened V by 0 bases and J by 0 bases, and 12 bases separated the two germline ends. CDR3: CASSLGVWGLNTEAFF. CDR3 DNA: TGCGCCAGCAGCTTGGGAGTATGGGGCCTGAACACTGAAGCTTTCTTT.

This chain uses TRBV5-1 with TRBJ1-2, with D maybe TRBD1 (6 bases). Germline V gives CDR1 SGHRS, CDR2 YFSETQ. CDR3 length equals 13 residues. Deletions cut 0 bases from V and 7 bases from J, with 10 bases between. The CDR3 spells CASSLGTAAGYTF. The CDR3 DNA reads TGCGCCAGCAGCTTGGGGACAGCGGCTGGCTACACCTTC.

The rearrangement joins TRBV7-3 to TRBJ1-1, with D unclear. Germline CDR1 is SGHTA and CDR2 is FQGTGA. The CDR3 totals 14 residues. Trimming stripped 5 bases from V and 3 bases from J, with 13 bases between. The DNA for the CDR3 is TGTGCCAGCAGCCCTATTGGGAGCCACACTGAAGCTTTCTTT. Amino acid sequence: CASSPIGSHTEAFF.

This clonotype was seen many times. V usage is TRBV3-1 and J usage is TRBJ1-6, with D possibly TRBD1 on 6 matching bases. This CDR3 has 16 amino acids. Trimming pared 4 bases from V and 7 bases from J, leaving 17 bases between. Germline CDR1 is LGHDT and CDR2 is YNNKEL (reference sequence). The CDR3: CASSRTASENNSPLHF. CDR3 in DNA: TGTGCCAGCAGCCGGACAGCGTCAGAAAACAATTCACCCCTCCACTTT.

J is TRBJ1-6 and V is TRBV9, with 7 bases that match TRBD1. The CDR3 is 14 amino acids. Germline CDR1 SGDLS, CDR2 YYNGEE. V shed 2 bases and J 6 bases; nucleotides not matched to a gene: 2. CDR3 residues: CASSVRQGNSPLHF. CDR3 in DNA: TGTGCCAGCAGCGTCCGACAGGGTAATTCACCCCTCCACTTT.

The chain recombines TRBV7-2 with TRBJ1-5, with no clear D. V was clipped by 1 base and J by 0 bases, with 7 bases between them. The V gene's germline CDR1 is SGHTA and CDR2 FQGNSA. The CDR3 consists of 15 residues. CDR3 protein: CASSLVYISNQPQHF. CDR3 DNA sequence: TGTGCCAGCAGCTTAGTGTACATTAGCAATCAGCCCCAGCATTTT.

This chain uses TRBV5-1 with TRBJ2-7; TRBD2 aligns across 7 bases. The CDR3 extends over 15 amino acids. Trimming at V came to 5 bases and at J to 0 bases, leaving 8 bases not matched to a gene. In germline, CDR1 is SGHRS, CDR2 YFSETQ. As DNA, the CDR3 is TGCGCCAGCAGATCCCTAGCGGACCACTCCTACGAGCAGTACTTC. It translates to CASRSLADHSYEQYF.

This clonotype was recorded a few times. V gene TRBV20-1 combines with J gene TRBJ2-1; TRBD1 or TRBD2 may be the D gene (5 bases each). CDR1 is DFQATT and CDR2 is SNEGSKA in the germline V gene (reference sequence). Trimming left V 1 base short and J 2 bases short, with 15 bases between. The CDR3 runs 16 residues. This CDR3 reads CSARALRDPTYNEQFF. The CDR3 coding sequence is TGCAGTGCTAGAGCTCTCCGGGACCCGACCTACAATGAGCAGTTCTTC.

A few counts support this clonotype. The chain joins TRBV4-1 to TRBJ2-7, with 7 bases fitting TRBD1. The V gene end was trimmed by 4 bases and the J gene end by 3 bases; junction bases not matched to a gene: 12. The CDR3 spans 16 residues. Per the germline V gene, CDR1 is MGHRA and CDR2 is YSYEKL. This CDR3 reads CASSLLWGTESYEQYF. The CDR3 coding sequence is TGCGCCAGCAGCCTCTTATGGGGGACAGAGAGCTACGAGCAGTACTTC.

This clonotype showed up just a few times. The V and J genes are TRBV5-5 and TRBJ1-1; D may be TRBD1 (6 bases). CDR1 is SGHKS and CDR2 is YYEKEE in the germline V gene (reference sequence). This CDR3 has 16 residues. Trimming stripped 0 bases from V and 5 bases from J, with 17 bases between. CDR3 nucleotides: TGTGCCAGCAGCTTGGAACTACAGGGCCAGGGGACTGAAGCTTTCTTT. It specifies CASSLELQGQGTEAFF.

J is TRBJ1-4 and V is TRBV6-1, with D possibly TRBD1 on 6 matching bases. The V end lost 6 bases, the J end lost 0 bases, and 14 bases lay between the germline ends. The CDR3 extends over 16 amino acids. The V gene's germline CDR1 is MNHNS and CDR2 SASEGT. In DNA form, the CDR3 reads TGTGCCAGCAGCTGGGGGGGCCGGGCAACTAATGAAAAACTGTTTTTT. Encoded protein: CASSWGGRATNEKLFF.